This TCR beta chain was sequenced during a study of spatial heterogeneity in lung cancer. Time point: sample taken at primary tumor resection. In each case, whole RNA from tumor, nontumor lung or frozen PBMC was sequenced unsorted. This clonotype has only a few counts. A distinct unique molecular identifier was carried by each TCR cDNA molecule. Each CDR3 protein is one row after TCRdb ran MiXCR on the 5' RACE reads. Among some 38,000 distinct CDR3 sequences listed, approximately 3.1% were seen once. CDR1 and CDR2 from the germline V gene are MNHEY and SVGEGT. The CDR3 loop spans 14 amino acids. V was cut by 0 bases and J by 5 bases, with 8 bases left in between.

The chain combines TRBV6-2 or TRBV6-3 with TRBJ1-5, with unresolved D. This TCR came from a male donor with early-stage non-small cell lung cancer. This sample comprised normal lung tissue next to the tumor, obtained at surgery. The CDR3 DNA follows: TGTGCCAGCAGTTACTCGTCGGGTGATCAGCCCCAGCATTTT. Protein sequence: CASSYSSGDQPQHF.